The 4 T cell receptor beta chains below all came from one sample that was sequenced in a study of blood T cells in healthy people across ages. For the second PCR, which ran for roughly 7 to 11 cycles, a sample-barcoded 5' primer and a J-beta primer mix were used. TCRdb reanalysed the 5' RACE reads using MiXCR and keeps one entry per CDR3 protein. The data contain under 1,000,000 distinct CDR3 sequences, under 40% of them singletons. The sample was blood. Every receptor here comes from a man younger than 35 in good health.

CDR3 in amino acids: CASSPLGSGSLNTEAFF. In DNA form, the CDR3 reads TGTGCCAGCAGCCCCTTAGGGAGCGGGAGTTTGAACACTGAAGCTTTCTTT. The gene calls are TRBV7-9 and TRBJ1-1; no reliable D call. Germline loops: CDR1 SEHNR, CDR2 FQNEAQ (reference sequence). The CDR3 contains 17 residues. V gave up 5 bases and J gave up 0 bases, with 19 bases separating them.

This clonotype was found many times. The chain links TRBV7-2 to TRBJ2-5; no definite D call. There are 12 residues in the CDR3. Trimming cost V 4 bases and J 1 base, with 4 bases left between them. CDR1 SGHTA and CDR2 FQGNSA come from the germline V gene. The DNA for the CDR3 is TGTGCCAGCAGCTCCCCCCAAGAGACCCAGTACTTC. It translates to CASSSPQETQYF.

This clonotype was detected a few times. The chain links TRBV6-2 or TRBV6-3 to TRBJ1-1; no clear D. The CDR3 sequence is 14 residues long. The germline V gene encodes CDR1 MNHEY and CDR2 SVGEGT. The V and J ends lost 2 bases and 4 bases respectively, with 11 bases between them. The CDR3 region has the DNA TGTGCCAGCAGTTACGCACCGGGGAGCACTGAAGCTTTCTTT. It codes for CASSYAPGSTEAFF.

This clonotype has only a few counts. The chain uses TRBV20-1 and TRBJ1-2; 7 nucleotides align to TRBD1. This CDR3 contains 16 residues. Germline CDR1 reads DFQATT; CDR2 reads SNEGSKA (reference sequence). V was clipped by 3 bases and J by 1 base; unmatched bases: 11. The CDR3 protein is CSARKTDRAINYGYTF. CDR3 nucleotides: TGCAGTGCTAGGAAGACCGACAGGGCCATTAACTATGGCTACACCTTC.